The 7 T cell receptor beta chains listed next were all sequenced from one sample in a study of T-cell memory formation after mild COVID-19. One entry per CDR3 protein results from TCRdb running MiXCR on the 5' RACE reads. The table records about 260,000 distinct CDR3 sequences, roughly 8.2% of them present only once. What was sequenced was PBMCs or a T cell subset sorted from them (not recorded which). The receptors come from a young man who had mild COVID-19 (a few samples of this study predate the infection). Cell type and time point are not known.

This clonotype was picked up a small number of times. The chain links TRBV20-1 to TRBJ1-4, with a tentative D call TRBD1 (6 bases). There are 12 residues in the CDR3. V was pared by 8 bases and J by 8 bases, with 15 bases between. Germline V gene data show CDR1 as DFQATT and CDR2 as SNEGSKA (reference sequence). DNA of the CDR3: TGCAGTCTATCACAGGGTGACGAAAAACTGTTTTTT. Its translation is CSLSQGDEKLFF.

The chain recombines TRBV15 with TRBJ2-1; maybe TRBD2 (5 bases). The germline V gene encodes CDR1 LNHNV and CDR2 YYDKDF (reference sequence). The CDR3 runs 14 residues. Trimming stripped 5 bases from V and 1 base from J, with 9 bases between. CDR3 coding DNA: TGTGCCACCAGCGCCACGGGGTCCTACAATGAGCAGTTCTTC. Its translation: CATSATGSYNEQFF. Drawing the rest from reference TRBV15 and TRBJ2-1, the complete variable domain is DAMVIQNPRYQVTQFGKPVTLSCSQTLNHNVMYWYQQKSSQAPKLLFHYYDKDFNNEADTPDNFQSRRPNTSFCFLDIRSPGLGDTAMYLCATSATGSYNEQFFGPGTRLTVL.

The V call is TRBV23-1, the J call TRBJ2-1, with D possibly being TRBD1 (5 bases). TRBV23-1 is an open reading frame, and its role is uncertain. Trimming left V 0 bases short and J 2 bases short, with 11 bases between. This CDR3 is 16 amino acids long. The CDR3 nucleotides read TGCGCCAGCAGTCAATCGTCCAGGGCGCCCTACAATGAGCAGTTCTTC. Residues: CASSQSSRAPYNEQFF.

This clonotype turned up a few times. V is TRBV20-1 and J is TRBJ2-7, with D maybe TRBD2 (6 bases). In germline, CDR1 is DFQATT, CDR2 SNEGSKA (reference sequence). V lost 6 bases, J lost 3 bases, and 15 bases lay in between. The CDR3 totals 13 residues. The CDR3 DNA follows: TGCAGTGCGGGCCCCGGGACTTTCTACGAGCAGTACTTC. Its protein is CSAGPGTFYEQYF.

The table lists this clonotype with many counts. J is TRBJ2-7 and V is TRBV7-2; D is undetermined. V was cut by 3 bases and J by 0 bases, with 6 bases left in between. The germline V gene has CDR1 SGHTA and CDR2 FQGNSA. This CDR3 is 13 amino acids long. In DNA, the CDR3 is TGTGCCAGCAGCTTTGTCCCCTCCTACGAGCAGTACGTC. Its protein is CASSFVPSYEQYV.

The CDR3 here is CSVRAGAGETQYF. The CDR3 DNA is TGCAGCGTTCGAGCGGGGGCCGGAGAGACCCAGTACTTC. This chain joins TRBV29-1 and TRBJ2-5, with 8 nucleotides matching TRBD2. The trim removed 5 bases at V and 4 bases at J, leaving 6 bases unmatched. Germline V gene lookup returns CDR1 SQVTM and CDR2 ANQGSEA. The CDR3 contains 13 residues.

This clonotype has ten or more counts. The CDR3 sequence is CASSPNSGSGGNEQFF. Here the CDR3 DNA reads TGCGCCAGCAGCCCAAACTCGGGTAGCGGGGGTAATGAGCAGTTCTTC. The rearrangement links TRBV5-1 to TRBJ2-1; 9 nucleotides match TRBD2. This CDR3 contains 16 residues. Germline V gene data show CDR1 as SGHRS and CDR2 as YFSETQ. Trimming cost V 4 bases and J 7 bases; bases outside gene matches: 12.